A selection of T cell receptor beta chains follows, all from one sample in a study of graft-versus-host responses after intestinal transplantation. Some clones are missing from TCRdb's copy, which holds only in-frame ones; the method was immunoSEQ multiplex PCR. The data contain around 31,000 clones, just under 85% of them seen just once; the ten biggest clones take up approximately 20%. Their cognate antigens are unknown. This sample comprised unstimulated CD8+ T cells sorted from spleen or lymph node cells, obtained before intestinal transplant. Receptor source: a human donor who received an intestinal transplant. The CDR3 runs from the conserved cysteine through the conserved F or W. The order of the fields is J gene, V gene, clone size, D gene, CDR3 protein, CDR3 DNA. A D gene is named only where the DNA matches it firmly. A row's size may be missing; if present it is once, few, many or a size class.

TRBJ2-4	TRBV6-6	.	.	CASSYDGGRRNIQYF	TGTGCCAGCAGTTACGATGGGGGCCGGAGAAACATTCAGTACTTC
TRBJ1-2	TRBV28	.	.	CASTALGGYTF	TGTGCCAGCACCGCCCTCGGGGGCTACACCTTC
TRBJ2-5	TRBV7-9	.	TRBD2	CASSLVASGSSGETQYF	TGTGCCAGCAGCTTAGTCGCTAGCGGGAGTTCGGGAGAGACCCAGTACTTC
TRBJ2-3	TRBV4-1	.	TRBD2	CASTETGGSTDTQYF	TGCGCCAGTACGGAAACGGGGGGAAGCACAGATACGCAGTATTTT
TRBJ2-1	TRBV11-2	.	TRBD2	CASRQWEGQFF	TGTGCCAGCAGACAATGGGAGGGGCAGTTCTTC
TRBJ1-3	TRBV7-9	.	.	CASSPPLNTIYF	TGTGCCAGCAGCCCCCCCTTGAACACCATATATTTT
TRBJ1-1	TRBV7-8	once	TRBD1	CASSPETGGRDAFF	TGTGCCAGCAGCCCAGAGACAGGGGGCCGGGATGCTTTCTTT
TRBJ2-5	TRBV13	.	TRBD1	CASSLGGRGQETQYF	TGTGCCAGCAGCTTAGGCGGCAGGGGGCAGGAGACCCAGTACTTC
TRBJ1-4	TRBV7-9	.	TRBD1	CASSFGTVGQGEKLFF	TGTGCCAGCAGCTTCGGGACAGTCGGACAAGGAGAAAAACTGTTTTTT
TRBJ2-5	TRBV7-9	.	.	CASSSPSDSWVTQYF	TGTGCCAGCAGCTCCCCATCGGACAGTTGGGTGACCCAGTACTTC
TRBJ2-1	TRBV7-8	.	.	CASSAAIGGRHYNEQFF	TGTGCCAGCAGCGCCGCTATCGGGGGGCGACATTACAATGAGCAGTTCTTC
TRBJ2-3	TRBV25-1	.	.	CASRWTFTDTQYF	TGTGCCAGCAGATGGACATTCACAGATACGCAGTATTTT
TRBJ2-5	TRBV9	.	TRBD1	CASSADRGLAETQYF	TGTGCCAGCAGCGCGGACAGGGGGCTCGCGGAGACCCAGTACTTC
TRBJ1-5	TRBV28	once	.	CASTSLKGAYQPQHF	TGTGCCAGCACCTCATTAAAAGGGGCTTATCAGCCCCAGCATTTT
TRBJ2-7	TRBV4-1	few	TRBD2	CASSQGGTQVPHEQYF	TGCGCCAGCAGCCAGGGAGGGACCCAGGTCCCCCACGAGCAGTACTTC
TRBJ2-5	TRBV6-1	.	.	CASSEGRGLGETQYF	TGTGCCAGCAGTGAAGGCAGGGGATTGGGGGAGACCCAGTACTTC
TRBJ2-7	TRBV6-5	once	.	CASSYGAYRTYEQYF	TGTGCCAGCAGTTACGGAGCTTATCGTACCTACGAGCAGTACTTC
TRBJ1-4	TRBV15	.	.	CATSRDREATNEKLFF	TGTGCCACCAGCAGAGATCGCGAGGCAACTAATGAAAAACTGTTTTTT
TRBJ2-5	TRBV27	.	TRBD2	CASSLGGGIETQYF	TGTGCCAGCAGCCTTGGGGGGGGGATCGAGACCCAGTACTTC
TRBJ2-1	TRBV5-5	.	.	CASSSLAALSYNEQFF	TGTGCCAGCAGCTCTCTAGCAGCCCTCTCCTACAATGAGCAGTTCTTC
TRBJ2-5	TRBV5-1	.	.	CASSLGSQETQYF	TGCGCCAGCAGCTTGGGCAGCCAAGAGACCCAGTACTTC
TRBJ2-5	TRBV28	.	.	CASSTPRRVGETQYF	TGTGCCAGCAGCACGCCCCGGAGGGTGGGGGAGACCCAGTACTTC
TRBJ2-7	TRBV5-1	.	TRBD1	CASSLQGQGRNEQYF	TGCGCCAGCAGCTTGCAGGGACAGGGAAGGAACGAGCAGTACTTC
TRBJ2-3	TRBV4-1	.	TRBD2	CASSVTSGPTDTQYF	TGCGCCAGCAGCGTCACTAGCGGACCCACAGATACGCAGTATTTT
TRBJ2-3	TRBV7-9	.	.	CASSSGIQSTDTQYF	TGTGCCAGCAGCTCGGGGATACAAAGCACAGATACGCAGTATTTT
TRBJ2-1	TRBV5-4	.	TRBD2	CASSFPGRAYNEQFF	TGTGCCAGCAGCTTTCCGGGGAGGGCCTACAATGAGCAGTTCTTC
TRBJ2-7	TRBV6-1	.	.	CASSDWGGYEQYF	TGTGCCAGCAGCGACTGGGGCGGCTACGAGCAGTACTTC
TRBJ2-7	TRBV27	few	.	CASSLLGVAYEQYF	TGTGCCAGCAGTTTATTAGGAGTTGCCTACGAGCAGTACTTC
TRBJ2-1	TRBV7-9	.	TRBD2	CASSSSGVSYNEQFF	TGTGCCAGCAGCTCGAGCGGGGTGTCCTACAATGAGCAGTTCTTC
TRBJ2-7	TRBV5-5	.	TRBD1	CASSSDRVDFQNYEQYF	TGTGCCAGCAGCTCGGACAGGGTGGACTTTCAGAACTACGAGCAGTACTTC
TRBJ1-1	TRBV5-4	.	.	CASSLGGNTEAFF	TGTGCCAGCAGCTTGGGCGGGAACACTGAAGCTTTCTTT
TRBJ2-1	TRBV11-3	.	.	CASSLLVSSSYNEQFF	TGTGCCAGCAGCCTCCTCGTATCTAGCTCCTACAATGAGCAGTTCTTC
TRBJ1-4	TRBV6-6	.	TRBD1	CASSRQGPNEKLFF	TGTGCCAGCAGCAGACAGGGCCCTAATGAAAAACTGTTTTTT
TRBJ2-7	TRBV5-1	.	TRBD2	CASSFDGLAKTYEQYF	TGCGCCAGCAGCTTTGATGGACTAGCGAAGACCTACGAGCAGTACTTC
TRBJ1-3	TRBV7-9	.	.	CASSSTDGLSGNTIYF	TGTGCCAGCAGCTCCACTGACGGACTCTCTGGAAACACCATATATTTT
TRBJ2-7	TRBV6-5	few	TRBD2	CASRRTSGYEQYF	TGTGCCAGCAGGCGGACTAGCGGGTACGAGCAGTACTTC
TRBJ1-1	TRBV5-4	.	.	CASRGEGFDTEAFF	TGTGCCAGCAGGGGCGAGGGATTTGACACTGAAGCTTTCTTT
TRBJ2-3	TRBV5-1	.	TRBD2	CASRSRLAGGLDTQYF	TGCGCCAGCAGGAGCCGACTAGCGGGGGGGCTAGATACGCAGTATTTT
TRBJ1-1	TRBV28	.	.	CASSLSHRDRFEAFF	TGTGCCAGCAGTTTATCCCACAGGGATAGGTTCGAAGCTTTCTTT
TRBJ2-3	TRBV11-3	.	TRBD1	CASSFTGGYADTQYF	TGTGCCAGCAGCTTTACAGGGGGCTATGCAGATACGCAGTATTTT
TRBJ2-1	TRBV28	.	.	CASSLGGQGQDEQFF	TGTGCCAGCAGTTTGGGCGGGCAGGGGCAGGATGAGCAGTTCTTC
TRBJ1-5	TRBV28	.	.	CASSTEYSNQPQHF	TGTGCCAGCAGTACAGAGTATAGCAATCAGCCCCAGCATTTT
TRBJ2-7	TRBV27	once	.	CASSLSSFRGNEQYF	TGTGCCAGCAGTTTATCCTCGTTCAGGGGAAACGAGCAGTACTTC
TRBJ1-4	TRBV29-1	.	.	CSSLYHRVDEKLFF	TGCAGCTCCCTCTACCATCGAGTGGATGAAAAACTGTTTTTT
TRBJ1-5	TRBV10-3	.	TRBD1	CAINDGQGLDQPQHF	TGTGCCATCAATGACGGACAGGGGTTAGATCAGCCCCAGCATTTT
TRBJ2-1	TRBV9	.	TRBD1	CASSAQGPLYNEQFF	TGTGCCAGCAGCGCACAGGGGCCCCTCTACAATGAGCAGTTCTTC
TRBJ2-7	TRBV28	.	TRBD2	CASRTEGGGVSYEQYF	TGTGCCAGCAGAACTGAAGGTGGGGGGGTCTCCTACGAGCAGTACTTC
TRBJ2-2	TRBV4-1	.	TRBD1	CASSTRRQGSGELFF	TGCGCCAGCAGCACCCGAAGACAGGGGTCCGGGGAGCTGTTTTTT
TRBJ1-5	TRBV15	.	.	CATSSVQGSNQPQHF	TGTGCCACCAGCAGTGTACAGGGTAGCAATCAGCCCCAGCATTTT
TRBJ2-7	TRBV9	.	TRBD1	CASSASPGTGADEQYF	TGTGCCAGCAGCGCAAGCCCCGGGACAGGGGCCGACGAGCAGTACTTC
TRBJ1-2	TRBV14	.	.	CASSQESGAYGYTF	TGTGCCAGCAGCCAAGAATCAGGGGCCTATGGCTACACCTTC
TRBJ2-1	TRBV6-1	.	TRBD2	CASSDPREGYNEQFF	TGTGCCAGCAGTGATCCCAGGGAGGGGTACAATGAGCAGTTCTTC
TRBJ2-7	TRBV29-1	medium-sized	.	CSVFASAGSSYEQYF	TGCAGCGTTTTTGCGAGTGCGGGGAGCTCCTACGAGCAGTACTTC
TRBJ2-6	TRBV30	.	TRBD2	CAWSVTGGSGANVLTF	TGTGCCTGGAGTGTAACGGGGGGCTCTGGGGCCAACGTCCTGACTTTC
TRBJ1-3	TRBV7-2	once	.	CASSLDRVPGNTIYF	TGTGCCAGCAGCTTAGATCGGGTCCCTGGAAACACCATATATTTT
TRBJ2-5	TRBV4-1	.	TRBD2	CASSQFLSGEQETQYF	TGCGCCAGCAGCCAATTTCTTAGCGGGGAGCAAGAGACCCAGTACTTC